This T cell receptor (beta chain) is from a study of blood T cells in healthy people across ages. Study-wide points: A roughly linear age-dependent decrease characterized TCR beta diversity per million T cells. Donors of long life had a larger count of naive CD4+ cells and greater diversity than aged donors.

A note on this clonotype: What it binds is unknown.

This CDR3 contains 14 residues. Germline V gives CDR1 SQVTM, CDR2 ANQGSEA. V was shortened by 5 bases and J by 2 bases, with 13 bases between the two germline ends. Next came a second PCR, run for about 7 to 12 cycles, which used a sample-barcoded 5' primer along with a J-beta primer mix. A single record per CDR3 protein comes from TCRdb applying MiXCR to the 5' RACE reads. The sample lists roughly 800,000 distinct CDR3 sequences, roughly 64% occurring once. The chain couples TRBV29-1 to TRBJ2-1; D is tentatively TRBD1 or TRBD2 (5 bases each). The sequenced material came from blood. This clonotype was obtained from a man aged 25-45 years in good health. CDR3 loop: CSVPWDPTYNEQFF. CDR3 coding DNA: TGCAGCGTTCCTTGGGACCCTACCTACAATGAGCAGTTCTTC.